A selection of T cell receptor beta chains follows, all from one sample in a study of T cells after posttransplantation cyclophosphamide. Some clones are missing from TCRdb's copy, which holds only in-frame ones; the method was immunoSEQ multiplex PCR. In total the sample includes approximately 35,000 clones, none of them seen once. The sequencing sample was made of PBMCs. Receptors were obtained from a girl aged 10 to 17 in good health, CMV-negative, and a related stem cell transplant donor. The CDR3 runs from the conserved cysteine through the conserved F or W. D genes are given only for firm matches. A row's size may be missing; if present it is once, few, many or a size class.

clone_size	d_call	j_call	v_call	cdr3_nt	cdr3_aa
-	-	TRBJ2-1	TRBV5-1	TGCGCCAGCAGCTTGGCCGGAGGCAGGTACAATGAGCAGTTCTTC	CASSLAGGRYNEQFF
many	-	TRBJ2-7	TRBV5-6	TGTGCCAGCAGCTTTCGGTACTCCTACGAGCAGTACTTC	CASSFRYSYEQYF
many	-	TRBJ2-1	TRBV27	TGTGCCAGCAGACCCGCAGGAGAGGGACACCAGTTCTTC	CASRPAGEGHQFF
few	TRBD2	TRBJ2-4	TRBV7-9	TGTGCCAGCAGCCCAGGACTAGCGGGGGGGCTAGCCAAAAACATTCAGTACTTC	CASSPGLAGGLAKNIQYF
-	TRBD2	TRBJ2-2	TRBV4-1	TGCGCCAGCAGCCAAGCGGGAGGGGTCGGGGAGCTGTTTTTT	CASSQAGGVGELFF
-	-	TRBJ1-1	TRBV18	TGTGCCAGCTCACCAGGAGGCGACACTGAAGCTTTCTTT	CASSPGGDTEAFF
few	-	TRBJ2-2	TRBV5-1	TGCGCCAGCAGCAACAGGGTTGCGAACACCGGGGAGCTGTTTTTT	CASSNRVANTGELFF
-	TRBD2	TRBJ2-3	TRBV4-1	TGCGCCAGCAGCCAAGAACCGAGCGGGAGGGCCCAGACGTATTTT	CASSQEPSGRAQTYF
few	TRBD2	TRBJ2-3	TRBV5-4	TGTGCCAGCAGCTTAGGGCGGGAGCTAGAAGATACGCAGTATTTT	CASSLGRELEDTQYF
few	TRBD1	TRBJ1-4	TRBV25-1	TGTGCCAGCAGCGTCCCGGGACAGGGGAAACTGTTTTTT	CASSVPGQGKLFF